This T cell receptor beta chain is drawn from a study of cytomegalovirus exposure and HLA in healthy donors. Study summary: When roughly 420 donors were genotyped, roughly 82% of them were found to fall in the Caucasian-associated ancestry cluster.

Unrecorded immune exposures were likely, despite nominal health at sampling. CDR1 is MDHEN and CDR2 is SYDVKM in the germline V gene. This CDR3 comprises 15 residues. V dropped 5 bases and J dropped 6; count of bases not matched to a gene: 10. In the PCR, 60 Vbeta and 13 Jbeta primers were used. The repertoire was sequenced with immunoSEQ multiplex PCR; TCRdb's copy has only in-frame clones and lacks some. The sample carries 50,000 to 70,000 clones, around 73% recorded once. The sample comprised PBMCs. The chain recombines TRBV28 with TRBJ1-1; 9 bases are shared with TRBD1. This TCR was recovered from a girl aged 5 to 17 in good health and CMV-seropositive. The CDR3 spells CASSLSPWTGAEAFF. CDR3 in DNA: TGTGCCAGCAGTCTCTCCCCCTGGACAGGGGCTGAAGCTTTCTTT.